The entry that follows covers one T cell receptor (beta chain) sequence. Its antigen is unidentified. Measured with immunoSEQ multiplex PCR; TCRdb has only the in-frame clones, and not every one. The sample yields some 320,000 clones, 87% seen once. J was trimmed by 4 bases and V by 5 bases; bases with no gene match: 7. This CDR3 is built from 15 residues. Germline CDR1 MNHNY, CDR2 SVGAGI (reference sequence). These data originate in a study of cytomegalovirus exposure and HLA in healthy donors. Broader study findings: A list of about 160 TCR beta chains associated with cytomegalovirus was given. Through in vitro validation, three CMV-associated chains were shown to be specific for CMV antigens.

The donors were members of the validation cohort comprising 100 to 150 subjects, separate from the roughly 670-subject first cohort. The TCR was taken from a woman younger than 45 in good health and CMV-seropositive. The chain carries TRBV6-6 and TRBJ2-3, with 9 bases aligning to TRBD1. Sequencing input: PBMCs. The CDR3 protein is CASSHRGLGPDTQYF. The CDR3 DNA follows: TGTGCCAGCAGTCACAGGGGGCTTGGACCAGATACGCAGTATTTT.